Listed below are T cell receptor beta chains from one sample, sequenced in a study of blood T cell repertoires in COVID-19. Some clones are missing from TCRdb's copy, which holds only in-frame ones; the method was immunoSEQ multiplex PCR. The repertoire consists of 120,000 or so clones, with more than 70% occurring once and the leading ten covering about an eighth. Material: peripheral blood. The receptors were gathered from a woman in her 30s who had recovered from COVID-19. The CDR3 runs from the conserved cysteine through the conserved F or W. D genes are given only for firm matches. For some rows the clone size is stated as once, few or many, or as a class when expanded; others skip it.

v_call	d_call	j_call	clone_size	cdr3_nt	cdr3_aa
TRBV27	TRBD2	TRBJ2-7	once	TGTGCCAGCAGTTTATCGGGGACTACTTCAACCGAGCAGTACTTC	CASSLSGTTSTEQYF
TRBV29-1	-	TRBJ1-1	few	TGCAGCGCTAGACAGTTGAACACTGAAGCTTTCTTT	CSARQLNTEAFF
TRBV5-6	TRBD1	TRBJ1-2	-	TGTGCCAGCAGCCAACGGACAGGGGCCAAGGGCTACACCTTC	CASSQRTGAKGYTF
TRBV24-1	-	TRBJ2-2	-	TGTGCCACCAGTGACCGGCAGGGAATCGGGGAGCTGTTTTTT	CATSDRQGIGELFF
TRBV29-1	-	TRBJ2-3	-	TGCAGCGTTGAGGGAGAGGGAGGAGATACGCAGTATTTT	CSVEGEGGDTQYF
TRBV20-1	TRBD1	TRBJ1-2	-	TGCAGTGCTAGTGTGGCAGGGGGCCTTGTCTATGGCTACACCTTC	CSASVAGGLVYGYTF
TRBV5-6	TRBD1	TRBJ2-1	few	TGTGCCAGCAGCTCCGGGGACAGTTCCTACAATGAGCAGTTCTTC	CASSSGDSSYNEQFF
TRBV3-1/TRBV3-2	-	TRBJ2-1	-	TGTGCCAGCAGCCAAGTTACCCCCTCGACTAGCAATGAGCAGTTCTTC	CASSQVTPSTSNEQFF
TRBV7-9	TRBD1	TRBJ1-2	-	TGTGCCAGCAGCCTGTACCCGCGGACAGGGAACTATGGCTACACCTTC	CASSLYPRTGNYGYTF
TRBV6-6	-	TRBJ1-1	-	TGTGCCAGCAGTGGGGGACAGAACACTGAAGCTTTCTTT	CASSGGQNTEAFF
TRBV4-2	TRBD2	TRBJ2-5	-	TGTGCCAGCAGCCGCCGTCGGGAGGACCAAGAGACCCAGTACTTC	CASSRRREDQETQYF
TRBV29-1	-	TRBJ1-2	-	TGCAGCGTGGCCGGAGAACTCACTAACTATGGCTACACCTTC	CSVAGELTNYGYTF
TRBV15	-	TRBJ2-1	-	TGTGCCACCAGCGATCAAAGGGGGTCAAATGAGCAGTTCTTC	CATSDQRGSNEQFF
TRBV3-1/TRBV3-2	-	TRBJ2-5	-	TGTGCCAGCAGCCAAGTGAACACCAGAGAGACCCAGTACTTC	CASSQVNTRETQYF
TRBV7-6	-	TRBJ2-5	few	TGTGCCAGCAGCCCATCTAGCGGCGGAGGGGGGGGCCAAGAGACCCAGTACTTC	CASSPSSGGGGGQETQYF
TRBV5-1	TRBD1	TRBJ2-1	-	TGCGCCAGCAGCTTGCAGGGGGCGGTTGGTTACAATGAGCAGTTCTTC	CASSLQGAVGYNEQFF
TRBV5-4	-	TRBJ2-7	-	TGTGCCAGCAGCTTGTGGGGCAACGAGCAGTACTTC	CASSLWGNEQYF
TRBV3-1/TRBV3-2	-	TRBJ2-3	-	TGTGCCAGCAGCCAAGAGAAATGGGACACAAGCACAGATACGCAGTATTTT	CASSQEKWDTSTDTQYF
TRBV18	-	TRBJ1-4	-	TGTGCCAGCTCACAGGGGTTGGAAGGCGAAAAACTGTTTTTT	CASSQGLEGEKLFF
TRBV6-5	TRBD1	TRBJ2-3	-	TGTGCCAGCAGCGAGGACAGGGGACCAGATACGCAGTATTTT	CASSEDRGPDTQYF
TRBV5-1	-	TRBJ1-2	-	TGCGCCAGCAGCTCGAGCAAAACAGCGGATAACTATGGCTACACCTTC	CASSSSKTADNYGYTF
TRBV19	TRBD1	TRBJ1-5	-	TGTGCCAGTAGGCCGCAGGGGGCTCGCAATCAGCCCCAGCATTTT	CASRPQGARNQPQHF
TRBV2	-	TRBJ1-5	-	TGTGCCAGCAGAGCGCCGTGGGGGGGTGGCAATCAGCCCCAGCATTTT	CASRAPWGGGNQPQHF
TRBV6-6	-	TRBJ1-3	-	TGTGCCAGCAGTAGGGGAACAGTTGGAAACACCATATATTTT	CASSRGTVGNTIYF
TRBV10-2	TRBD1	TRBJ1-1	-	TGCGCCAGCAGTGATCAGGGGGTCCGGGAAGCTTTCTTT	CASSDQGVREAFF
TRBV2	-	TRBJ2-3	-	TGTGCCAGCACTGACGGTGCGGGAAGGGGTACAGATACGCAGTATTTT	CASTDGAGRGTDTQYF
TRBV10-2	-	TRBJ2-3	once	TGCGCCAGCAGGGCAGGGGCGGATACGCAGTATTTT	CASRAGADTQYF
TRBV25-1	TRBD2	TRBJ2-5	-	TGTGCCAGCAGTGAGACCCTAGCGGCAGAGACCCAGTACTTC	CASSETLAAETQYF
TRBV3-1/TRBV3-2	-	TRBJ2-5	-	TGTGCCAGCAGCCAAATTGAGGGCCGGGAGACCCAGTACTTC	CASSQIEGRETQYF
TRBV6-1	-	TRBJ1-1	-	TGTGCCAGCAGTGAAGCGCGGGCAGGGGAAGGAGCTTTCTTT	CASSEARAGEGAFF
TRBV10-2	-	TRBJ2-6	-	TGCGCCAGCAGTGAGGGAGAATCTGGGGCCAACGTCCTGACTTTC	CASSEGESGANVLTF
TRBV5-1	-	TRBJ2-2	-	TGCGCCAGCAGCCCGGGAGACACCGGGGAGCTGTTTTTT	CASSPGDTGELFF
TRBV5-4	TRBD2	TRBJ2-5	-	TGTGCCAGCAGCCCGGGACTAGAGGCGACCCAGTACTTC	CASSPGLEATQYF
TRBV27	-	TRBJ2-1	many	TGTGCCAGCAGTTTAGCAGGGCGTAATGAGCAGTTCTTC	CASSLAGRNEQFF
TRBV5-1	-	TRBJ2-1	-	TGCGCCAGCAGCTTGGCCGGTCCCTCCTACAATGAGCAGTTCTTC	CASSLAGPSYNEQFF
TRBV5-1	-	TRBJ2-7	-	TGCGCCAGCAGCTTGGCTGGGGGGACGGGCTACGAGCAGTACTTC	CASSLAGGTGYEQYF
TRBV7-9	TRBD1	TRBJ1-4	-	TGTGCCAGCAGCCTCTCCGGGACAGGGGAAAAACTGTTTTTT	CASSLSGTGEKLFF
TRBV27	-	TRBJ1-2	-	TGTGCTATTAAAGGCTTGGGTCCCGGGGGCTACACCTTC	CAIKGLGPGGYTF
TRBV12-3/TRBV12-4	-	TRBJ1-6	-	TGTGCCAGCAGTCGACTTAATAATTCACCCCTCCACTTT	CASSRLNNSPLHF
TRBV7-9	-	TRBJ2-2	-	TGTGCCAGCAGCTCAGGGGATCGGGGCACCGGGGAGCTGTTTTTT	CASSSGDRGTGELFF
TRBV7-2	-	TRBJ2-7	-	TGTGCCAGCAGCCTAAGGACTGCCTGGGGCGAGCAGTACTTC	CASSLRTAWGEQYF
TRBV9	-	TRBJ1-1	-	TGTGCCAGCAGCGTAGCAGGTTTAGGGGTGAACACTGAAGCTTTCTTT	CASSVAGLGVNTEAFF
TRBV25-1	TRBD1	TRBJ2-1	-	TGTGCCAGCAGTGAATACCGGACAGGTAATGAGCAGTTCTTC	CASSEYRTGNEQFF
TRBV3-1/TRBV3-2	TRBD1	TRBJ1-4	-	TGTGCCAGCAGCCAGGAGGACAGGGATAATGAAAAACTGTTTTTT	CASSQEDRDNEKLFF
TRBV7-6	TRBD2	TRBJ2-1	-	TGTGCCAGCAGCTTATCGAAACTAGCGGGGAGCTATGAGCAGTTCTTC	CASSLSKLAGSYEQFF
TRBV5-1	TRBD1	TRBJ1-4	once	TGCGCCAGCAGCTCGGGAGGGGGCGCGGAGGCGGGAAAACTGTTTTTT	CASSSGGGAEAGKLFF
TRBV19	-	TRBJ1-5	-	TGTGCCAGTACCCCAAGGACAGCTCCCAATCAGCCCCAGCATTTT	CASTPRTAPNQPQHF
TRBV11-3	-	TRBJ2-3	-	TGTGCCAGCAGCCCCGCAGTCGCAGATACGCAGTATTTT	CASSPAVADTQYF
TRBV9	TRBD2	TRBJ2-2	-	TGTGCCAGCAGCTTCGGGGGGGACACCGGGGAGCTGTTTTTT	CASSFGGDTGELFF
TRBV5-1	-	TRBJ1-1	-	TGCGCCAGCAGCCAAGCTTCGGTGTCTGAAGCTTTCTTT	CASSQASVSEAFF
TRBV3-1/TRBV3-2	TRBD1	TRBJ1-2	-	TGTGCCAGCAGGCGGACAGGAGAGAACTATGGCTACACCTTC	CASRRTGENYGYTF
TRBV2	-	TRBJ2-7	-	TGTGCCAGCAGTGAGCAGGGTGAGTCCTACGAGCAGTACTTC	CASSEQGESYEQYF
TRBV19	-	TRBJ1-2	-	TGTGCCAGTAGTATTGGGCCCTCTAACTATGGCTACACCTTC	CASSIGPSNYGYTF
TRBV5-1	-	TRBJ1-4	-	TGCGCCAGCAGCTTGGGCAGTGCAACTAATGAAAAACTGTTTTTT	CASSLGSATNEKLFF
TRBV6-6	TRBD1	TRBJ2-7	once	TGTGCCAGCAGTTATGGGACAGAACTTTACGAGCAGTACTTC	CASSYGTELYEQYF
TRBV19	-	TRBJ1-5	-	TGTGCCAGTAGTATAGGGACGATCAGGGGACGTCAGCCCCAGCATTTT	CASSIGTIRGRQPQHF
TRBV20-1	TRBD1	TRBJ2-7	many	TGCAGTGCTAGTCGAAGGACAGGGGGCGCGGGCGAGCAGTACTTC	CSASRRTGGAGEQYF
TRBV12-3/TRBV12-4	TRBD1	TRBJ2-3	-	TGTGCCAGCGTGGGACAGGGAGAAGATACGCAGTATTTT	CASVGQGEDTQYF